This T cell receptor (beta chain) is from a study of CD8+ T cells in alopecia areata. Deletions cut 4 bases from V and 4 bases from J, with 4 bases between. Germline values: CDR1 DFQATT, CDR2 SNEGSKA (reference sequence). This CDR3 has 10 residues. Following RNA extraction, reverse transcription yielded cDNA that acted as the sequencing template. Data came from immunoSEQ multiplex PCR; TCRdb stores just in-frame clones and leaves some out. The sample holds roughly 60,000 clones, roughly 46% seen once. The sequence was collected from a human donor with alopecia areata. The chain uses TRBV20-1 and TRBJ2-5; D unclear. Input material: NKG2D-low CD8+ T cells sorted from blood. This CDR3 reads CSATAETQYF. The CDR3 DNA sequence: TGCAGTGCTACAGCAGAGACCCAGTACTTC.